The 10 T cell receptor beta chains listed next were all sequenced from one sample in a study of T cell changes during pregnancy in multiple sclerosis. The repertoire was sequenced with immunoSEQ multiplex PCR; TCRdb's copy has only in-frame clones and lacks some. This repertoire shows roughly 85,000 clones, about 89% found once; its top ten account for roughly 2.5%. This sample comprised peripheral blood, obtained in the first trimester of pregnancy. These TCRs come from a female donor with multiple sclerosis, enrolled in a pregnancy study.

CDR3 nucleotides: TGTGCCAGCAGCCAAATAATGGGACAGGGATATAGAAACTATGGCTACACCTTC. The encoded protein is CASSQIMGQGYRNYGYTF. The V and J genes are TRBV27 and TRBJ1-2; TRBD1 aligns across 9 bases. The CDR3 runs 18 residues. V shed 6 bases, J shed 2 bases, and the junction held 16 bases outside the gene matches. The germline CDR1 and CDR2 sequences are MNHEY and SMNVEV (reference sequence).

This clone showed up just a few times. J is TRBJ2-6 and V is TRBV19; TRBD1 aligns across 8 bases. J lost 0 bases, V lost 3 bases, and 4 bases had no gene match. This CDR3 is built from 17 residues. Germline V gives CDR1 LNHDA, CDR2 SQIVND (reference sequence). This CDR3 reads CASSIGTGYSGANVLTF. The CDR3 nucleotides are TGTGCCAGTAGTATTGGGACAGGATACTCTGGGGCCAACGTCCTGACTTTC.

The chain couples TRBV11-1 to TRBJ2-5; maybe TRBD1 (5 bases). Germline assignment: CDR1 SGHAT and CDR2 FQDESV (reference sequence). Trimming removed 1 base from V and 1 base from J, with 13 bases in between. This CDR3 comprises 16 residues. CDR3 in DNA: TGTGCCAGCAGCTTAGTTGGGTTTGGGGCCCAAGAGACCCAGTACTTC. Its protein is CASSLVGFGAQETQYF.

This chain joins TRBV18 and TRBJ1-2; TRBD1 agrees at 8 bases. The germline CDR1 and CDR2 sequences are KGHSH and LQKENI. V shed 5 bases and J 5 bases; nucleotides not matched to a gene: 4. The CDR3 runs to 13 residues. The CDR3 loop reads CASSVGQGYGYTF. The CDR3 DNA reads as TGTGCCAGCTCAGTCGGACAGGGATATGGCTACACCTTC. The full variable domain, in which reference TRBV18 and TRBJ1-2 provide the parts outside the CDR3, is NAGVMQNPRHLVRRRGQEARLRCSPMKGHSHVYWYRQLPEEGLKFMVYLQKENIIDESGMPKERFSAEFPKEGPSILRIQQVVRGDSAAYFCASSVGQGYGYTFGSGTRLTVV.

This chain links TRBV29-1 with TRBJ1-1; D is uncertain. V was cut by 1 base and J by 0 bases, with 6 bases left in between. Looked up from germline, CDR1 is SQVTM and CDR2 is ANQGSEA. The CDR3 totals 13 residues. The CDR3 here is CSVEGVLNTEAFF. In nucleotides, the CDR3 is TGCAGCGTTGAAGGAGTCCTGAACACTGAAGCTTTCTTT.

The chain is built from TRBV19 and TRBJ1-1; D possibly corresponds to TRBD1 (5 bases). This CDR3 has 14 residues. The germline CDR1 and CDR2 sequences are LNHDA and SQIVND (reference sequence). Trimming removed 3 bases at V and 6 bases at J, with 14 bases between. CDR3 sequence (DNA): TGTGCCAGTAGTATTAGCGTGGGGGGTGCTGAAGCTTTCTTT. Translating it yields CASSISVGGAEAFF. The whole variable domain, filled in from reference TRBV19 and TRBJ1-1, reads DGGITQSPKYLFRKEGQNVTLSCEQNLNHDAMYWYRQDPGQGLRLIYYSQIVNDFQKGDIAEGYSVSREKKESFPLTVTSAQKNPTAFYLCASSISVGGAEAFFGQGTRLTVV.

V gene TRBV14 combines with J gene TRBJ2-2; TRBD1 is a possible D gene (6 bases). The CDR3 spans 12 residues. Per germline, CDR1 SGHDN and CDR2 FVKESK. V was pared by 7 bases and J by 3 bases, with 6 bases between. The CDR3 spells CASNRDTGELFF. As DNA, the CDR3 is TGTGCCAGCAACAGGGACACCGGGGAGCTGTTTTTT. Full variable domain (remainder filled in from reference TRBV14 and TRBJ2-2): EAGVTQFPSHSVIEKGQTVTLRCDPISGHDNLYWYRRVMGKEIKFLLHFVKESKQDESGMPNNRFLAERTGGTYSTLKVQPAELEDSGVYFCASNRDTGELFFGEGSRLTVL.

Only a few counts were recorded for this clone. This sequence joins TRBV28 and TRBJ2-6; a possible D gene is TRBD2 (6 bases). This CDR3 contains 16 residues. From germline, CDR1 is MDHEN and CDR2 SYDVKM. V lost 5 bases, J lost 0 bases, and 11 bases lay in between. CDR3 nucleotide sequence: TGTGCCAGCAGTCAAGGCGGGGTCTCTGGGGCCAACGTCCTGACTTTC. Its translation: CASSQGGVSGANVLTF.

V usage is TRBV19 and J usage is TRBJ1-1; 7 bases are shared with TRBD1. CDR3 length equals 12 residues. In germline, CDR1 is LNHDA, CDR2 SQIVND (reference sequence). Trimming removed 8 bases from V and 6 bases from J; junction bases left unmatched: 6. The CDR3 coding sequence is TGTGCCAGTCGAACAGGGGTCGCTGAAGCTTTCTTT. This gives the protein CASRTGVAEAFF. Full variable domain (outside the CDR3, taken from reference TRBV19 and TRBJ1-1): DGGITQSPKYLFRKEGQNVTLSCEQNLNHDAMYWYRQDPGQGLRLIYYSQIVNDFQKGDIAEGYSVSREKKESFPLTVTSAQKNPTAFYLCASRTGVAEAFFGQGTRLTVV.

This chain joins TRBV18 and TRBJ2-5, with 9 bases matching TRBD1. The V gene's germline CDR1 is KGHSH and CDR2 LQKENI. V gave up 3 bases and J gave up 5 bases; unmatched junction bases: 7. The CDR3 spans 15 residues. The CDR3 here is CASSPNTGGRETQYF. The DNA of the CDR3 is TGTGCCAGCTCACCGAATACAGGGGGCCGGGAGACCCAGTACTTC.